The 32 T cell receptor beta chains in this list originate from one sample, sequenced in a study of cytomegalovirus exposure and HLA in healthy donors. In the PCR, 60 Vbeta and 13 Jbeta primers were used. Sequencing was performed with immunoSEQ multiplex PCR; in TCRdb, only in-frame clones are kept and a portion is missing. This table holds roughly 150,000 clones, over 70% found once. Specimen: PBMCs. The receptors originated from a man aged 30-40 years in good health and CMV-seropositive.

This clone was seen a single time. This sequence joins TRBV30 and TRBJ1-5, with D uncertain. This CDR3 contains 14 residues. Between the trimmed V and J ends, which lost 0 bases and 7 bases, there was a span of 13 bases. Germline V gene sequence: CDR1 GTSNPN, CDR2 SVGIG (reference sequence). The CDR3 sequence: CAWSVPKPGQPQHF. In DNA, the CDR3 is TGTGCCTGGAGTGTACCAAAACCGGGGCAGCCCCAGCATTTT.

The chain has TRBV2 and TRBJ2-1; TRBD2 matches 7 bases. There are 14 residues in the CDR3. The junction had 4 bases not matched to a gene; V was cut back by 8 bases and J by 0 bases. Germline V gene lookup returns CDR1 SNHLY and CDR2 FYNNEI. CDR3 DNA sequence: TGTGCCAGCTTTAAGCGGGACTCCTACAATGAGCAGTTCTTC. Its protein product is CASFKRDSYNEQFF.

The chain employs TRBV2 and TRBJ2-7, with D unresolved. V was cut by 6 bases and J by 8 bases, with 8 bases left in between. The CDR3 spans 10 residues. Looked up from germline, CDR1 is SNHLY and CDR2 is FYNNEI. This chain's CDR3 is CASSGFKQYF. The CDR3 bases are TGTGCCAGCAGCGGTTTCAAGCAGTACTTC.

V is TRBV6-1 and J is TRBJ2-7; the D gene is possibly TRBD2 (6 bases). The CDR3 has 13 residues. The germline V gene encodes CDR1 MNHNS and CDR2 SASEGT. The V end lost 3 bases, the J end lost 2 bases, and 8 bases lay between the germline ends. CDR3 sequence reads: CASSDWGAYEQYF. The CDR3 DNA follows: TGTGCCAGCAGTGATTGGGGGGCCTACGAGCAGTACTTC.

The J gene is TRBJ2-1, the V gene TRBV5-1, with 8 bases identical to TRBD1. V lost 4 bases and J lost 8; bases outside the gene matches: 8. Germline V lookup: CDR1 SGHRS, CDR2 YFSETQ. There are 14 residues in the CDR3. The CDR3 region has the DNA TGCGCCAGCAGCATCGACAGGGGAGGCTATGAGCAGTTCTTC. It codes for CASSIDRGGYEQFF.

The genes are TRBV5-1 and TRBJ2-3; D is possibly TRBD2 (6 bases). This CDR3 region has 15 residues. Between the trimmed V and J ends, which lost 2 bases and 3 bases, there was a span of 13 bases. Looked up from germline, CDR1 is SGHRS and CDR2 is YFSETQ. DNA of the CDR3: TGCGCCAGCAGCTTCGCTAGCGCAATTACAGATACGCAGTATTTT. Residues: CASSFASAITDTQYF.

V usage is TRBV6-6 and J usage is TRBJ2-5; D is perhaps TRBD1 (5 bases). Trimming removed 5 bases from V and 5 bases from J, with 18 bases in between. CDR1 MNHNY and CDR2 SVGAGI come from the germline V gene (reference sequence). This CDR3 has 15 amino acids. For the CDR3, the DNA is TGTGCCAGCAGTAATTCAGGACGAAAGGGGGAGACCCAGTACTTC. Protein product: CASSNSGRKGETQYF.

This chain uses TRBV7-9 with TRBJ1-4; 7 bases fit TRBD1. Trimming removed 5 bases from V and 4 bases from J; junction bases left unmatched: 13. The CDR3 consists of 17 residues. Germline lookup yields CDR1 SEHNR and CDR2 FQNEAQ (reference sequence). The CDR3 is CASSLRRGGWSNEKLFF. In DNA, the CDR3 is TGTGCCAGCAGCCTCCGGAGAGGGGGCTGGAGTAATGAAAAACTGTTTTTT.

V usage is TRBV18 and J usage is TRBJ2-2, with a possible D match to TRBD1 (5 bases). Looked up from germline, CDR1 is KGHSH and CDR2 is LQKENI. The CDR3 loop spans 15 amino acids. V lost 0 bases, J lost 0 bases, and 5 bases lay in between. The CDR3 sequence: CASSPPTANTGELFF. The CDR3, as DNA: TGTGCCAGCTCACCACCGACAGCGAACACCGGGGAGCTGTTTTTT.

The chain employs TRBV5-4 and TRBJ2-5; D gene uncertain. Germline loops: CDR1 SGHNT, CDR2 YYREEE (reference sequence). The CDR3 sequence is 11 residues long. Trimming removed 0 bases from V and 5 bases from J, with 2 bases in between. The CDR3 region has the DNA TGTGCCAGCAGCTTGGCGGAGACCCAGTACTTC. It specifies CASSLAETQYF.

V and J are TRBV28 and TRBJ1-2; possible D gene TRBD1, 6 bases. V was shortened by 11 bases and J by 3 bases, with 16 bases between the two germline ends. CDR3 size: 13 residues. CDR1 MDHEN and CDR2 SYDVKM come from the germline V gene. The CDR3 region is CAGGGGSYYGYTF. CDR3 nucleotides: TGTGCCGGAGGGGGGGGATCGTACTATGGCTACACCTTC.

This clone was observed a single time. This rearrangement joins TRBV6-6 to TRBJ1-1; D is possibly TRBD1 (5 bases). V gave up 2 bases and J gave up 1 base, with 8 bases separating them. CDR1 and CDR2 from the germline V gene are MNHNY and SVGAGI (reference sequence). This CDR3 has 14 amino acids. The CDR3 DNA reads TGTGCCAGCAGTTACGGGGGGGAGAACACTGAAGCTTTCTTT. Its protein product is CASSYGGENTEAFF.

The V and J genes are TRBV5-4 and TRBJ2-7; perhaps TRBD2 as D (7 bases). The CDR3 spans 17 residues. Trimming stripped 0 bases from V and 2 bases from J, with 18 bases between. The germline V gene has CDR1 SGHNT and CDR2 YYREEE (reference sequence). The CDR3 DNA follows: TGTGCCAGCAGCTTGGGTGGCCCAGGGGCGGGAGCCTACGAGCAGTACTTC. As protein: CASSLGGPGAGAYEQYF.

The chain links TRBV5-1 to TRBJ2-2; TRBD1 aligns across 9 bases. V shed 0 bases and J 3 bases; nucleotides not matched to a gene: 0. The V gene's germline CDR1 is SGHRS and CDR2 YFSETQ. The CDR3 extends over 15 amino acids. The CDR3 region has the DNA TGCGCCAGCAGCTTGGGGGACAGGGACACCGGGGAGCTGTTTTTT. It codes for CASSLGDRDTGELFF.

This sequence joins TRBV7-7 and TRBJ2-1; no reliable D call. Germline CDR1 SSHAT, CDR2 FNYEAQ (reference sequence). The V end was cut by 1 base, the J end by 4 bases, with 5 bases between. The CDR3 spans 13 residues. CDR3 coding DNA: TGTGCCAGCAGCTTAGATCCATACAATGAGCAGTTCTTC. Protein sequence: CASSLDPYNEQFF.

A few counts support this clone. The chain is built from TRBV27 and TRBJ1-2, with 8 bases matching TRBD1. The CDR3 length is 18 residues. J was trimmed by 2 bases and V by 3 bases; bases with no gene match: 14. Germline values: CDR1 MNHEY, CDR2 SMNVEV (reference sequence). CDR3 coding DNA: TGTGCCAGCAGTTTCGATCGGCGGCAGGGGGCTCCAAACTATGGCTACACCTTC. It codes for CASSFDRRQGAPNYGYTF.

V gene TRBV2 combines with J gene TRBJ1-2, with 9 bases aligning to TRBD1. The CDR3 has 16 amino acids. Looked up from germline, CDR1 is SNHLY and CDR2 is FYNNEI. Trimming removed 0 bases from V and 5 bases from J; junction bases left unmatched: 7. CDR3 sequence: CASSEAGQGTSYGYTF. CDR3 DNA: TGTGCCAGCAGTGAAGCGGGACAGGGTACTTCTTATGGCTACACCTTC.

The chain has TRBV5-1 and TRBJ2-1, with a weak D call TRBD2 (6 bases). Trimming left V 3 bases short and J 9 bases short, with 19 bases between. From germline, CDR1 is SGHRS and CDR2 YFSETQ. This CDR3 region has 15 residues. The DNA of the CDR3 is TGCGCCAGCAGCTCTTATAGCGGAGGGTTCGCTGAGCAGTTCTTC. Translating it yields CASSSYSGGFAEQFF. Full variable domain (rest looked up from reference TRBV5-1 and TRBJ2-1): KAGVTQTPRYLIKTRGQQVTLSCSPISGHRSVSWYQQTPGQGLQFLFEYFSETQRNKGNFPGRFSGRQFSNSRSEMNVSTLELGDSALYLCASSSYSGGFAEQFFGPGTRLTVL.

This clone was seen a handful of times. The V call is TRBV5-6, the J call TRBJ2-1; 8 bases align to TRBD1. There are 15 residues in the CDR3. In germline, CDR1 is SGHDT, CDR2 YYEEEE. Trimming took 2 bases from V and 3 from J; bases not matched to a gene: 4. The CDR3 region has the DNA TGTGCCAGCAGCTTCAAAACAGGGGGCTACAATGAGCAGTTCTTC. It yields the protein CASSFKTGGYNEQFF.

J is TRBJ2-1 and V is TRBV5-1; possible D gene TRBD2, 5 bases. Germline assignment: CDR1 SGHRS and CDR2 YFSETQ. This CDR3 is 14 amino acids long. The V and J ends lost 3 bases and 7 bases respectively, with 14 bases between them. In DNA form, the CDR3 reads TGCGCCAGCAGCTCCTTGGCTACGGGGAATGAGCAGTTCTTC. It specifies CASSSLATGNEQFF.

This chain uses TRBV29-1 with TRBJ2-3, with 12 bases that match TRBD2. The germline CDR1 and CDR2 sequences are SQVTM and ANQGSEA. The CDR3 is made up of 19 amino acids. The trim removed 7 bases at V and 4 bases at J, leaving 21 bases unmatched. CDR3 protein: CSAGGLAGGPFSLADTQYF. CDR3 sequence (DNA): TGCAGCGCCGGGGGGCTAGCGGGAGGGCCTTTCTCTCTCGCAGATACGCAGTATTTT.

The chain uses TRBV5-1 and TRBJ1-2; TRBD1 matches at 7 bases. Per germline, CDR1 SGHRS and CDR2 YFSETQ. Trimming took 2 bases from V and 4 from J; bases not matched to a gene: 5. The CDR3 spans 14 residues. The CDR3 region is CASSLGAGGYGYTF. The CDR3 DNA sequence: TGCGCCAGCAGCTTAGGGGCAGGGGGCTATGGCTACACCTTC.

The gene calls are TRBV27 and TRBJ2-6, with a possible D match to TRBD1 (6 bases). V gave up 5 bases and J gave up 0 bases, with 11 bases separating them. In germline, CDR1 is MNHEY, CDR2 SMNVEV (reference sequence). The CDR3 runs to 16 residues. Here the CDR3 DNA reads TGTGCCAGCAGTGTCGGACAGATCTCTGGGGCCAACGTCCTGACTTTC. Encoded protein: CASSVGQISGANVLTF.

This clone was detected only once. The chain recombines TRBV29-1 with TRBJ2-1, with D perhaps matching TRBD1 (6 bases). Germline CDR1 reads SQVTM; CDR2 reads ANQGSEA. Trimming took off 7 bases at V and 6 bases at J, with 16 bases between the two ends. The CDR3 runs 13 residues. The CDR3 sequence is CSGHRQVSNEQFF. DNA for the CDR3: TGCAGCGGCCATCGACAGGTCTCCAATGAGCAGTTCTTC.

In the case of this clone: Germline is not matched at one junction end, which may reflect a read error. This chain links TRBV7-9 with TRBJ1-2; a weak D match, TRBD1 (5 bases). CDR1 is SEHNR and CDR2 is FQNEAQ in the germline V gene (reference sequence). The CDR3 has 13 residues. The CDR3 here is CSSSLVGGDGYTF. The DNA for the CDR3 is TGTTCCAGCAGCTTAGTCGGGGGGGATGGCTACACCTTC.

The chain carries TRBV5-4 and TRBJ2-7; 12 positions match TRBD1. The CDR3 has 14 amino acids. The V gene's germline CDR1 is SGHNT and CDR2 YYREEE (reference sequence). V shed 1 base, J shed 6 bases, and the junction held 2 bases outside the gene matches. The CDR3 DNA reads TGTGCCAGCAGCTTGAGGGACAGGGGGCGCGAGCAGTACTTC. Protein sequence: CASSLRDRGREQYF.

This chain uses TRBV27 with TRBJ1-4; D perhaps matches TRBD1 (5 bases). The CDR3 is made up of 16 amino acids. Germline lookup yields CDR1 MNHEY and CDR2 SMNVEV (reference sequence). The ends were cut back, 0 bases at V and 9 bases at J, with 17 bases in the middle. The CDR3 region is CASSLSPLSGYQKLFF. The CDR3 DNA follows: TGTGCCAGCAGTTTATCCCCCTTATCAGGGTATCAAAAACTGTTTTTT. Full variable domain (remainder filled in from reference TRBV27 and TRBJ1-4): EAQVTQNPRYLITVTGKKLTVTCSQNMNHEYMSWYRQDPGLGLRQIYYSMNVEVTDKGDVPEGYKVSRKEKRNFPLILESPSPNQTSLYFCASSLSPLSGYQKLFFGSGTQLSVL.

The V gene is TRBV5-6, the J gene TRBJ1-6; D gene ambiguous. This CDR3 spans 14 amino acids. Looked up from germline, CDR1 is SGHDT and CDR2 is YYEEEE. The V gene lost 3 bases and the J gene lost 11 bases, with 15 bases spanning the gap. CDR3: CASSWRAGGAPLHF. The CDR3 region has the DNA TGTGCCAGCAGCTGGAGGGCAGGCGGCGCACCCCTCCACTTT.

The chain recombines TRBV7-9 with TRBJ1-3; the match to TRBD1 covers 8 bases. Per the germline V gene, CDR1 is SEHNR and CDR2 is FQNEAQ (reference sequence). V gave up 5 bases and J gave up 5 bases; unmatched junction bases: 8. The length of the CDR3 is 15 residues. The CDR3 region has the DNA TGTGCCAGCAGCGAGGACAGGGCAGGAAGAAACACCATATATTTT. It codes for CASSEDRAGRNTIYF.

The genes are TRBV4-1 and TRBJ2-2; 7 positions agree with TRBD1. V dropped 2 bases and J dropped 6; count of bases not matched to a gene: 3. Germline V gives CDR1 MGHRA, CDR2 YSYEKL. The CDR3 totals 14 residues. CDR3 in amino acids: CASSQRQGSGELFF. The DNA of the CDR3 is TGCGCCAGCAGCCAACGACAGGGTTCCGGGGAGCTGTTTTTT.

This chain uses TRBV21-1 with TRBJ1-5. TRBV21-1 is a known pseudogene. The CDR3 spans 14 residues. In nucleotides, the CDR3 is TGTGCCAGCCGAACTCTCGTGGGCAATCAGCCCCAGCATTTT. The encoded protein is CASRTLVGNQPQHF.

The chain carries TRBV30 and TRBJ2-7, with D possibly matching TRBD1 (6 bases). CDR3 length: 11 residues. Deletions cut 5 bases from V and 7 bases from J, with 12 bases between. CDR1 and CDR2 from the germline V gene are GTSNPN and SVGIG (reference sequence). In DNA form, the CDR3 reads TGTGCCTGGCGAACAGGGAAAGAGCAGTACTTC. This sequence encodes CAWRTGKEQYF.